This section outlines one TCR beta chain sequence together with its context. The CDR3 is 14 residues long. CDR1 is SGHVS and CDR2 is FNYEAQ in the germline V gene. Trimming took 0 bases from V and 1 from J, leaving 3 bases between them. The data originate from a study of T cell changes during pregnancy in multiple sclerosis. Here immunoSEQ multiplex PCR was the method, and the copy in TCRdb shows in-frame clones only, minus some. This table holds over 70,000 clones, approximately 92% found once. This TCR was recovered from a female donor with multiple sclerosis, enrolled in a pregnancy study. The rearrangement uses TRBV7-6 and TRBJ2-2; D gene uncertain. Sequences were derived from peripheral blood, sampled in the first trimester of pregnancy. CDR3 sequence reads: CASSLAQNTGELFF. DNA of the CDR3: TGTGCCAGCAGCTTAGCACAGAACACCGGGGAGCTGTTTTTT.